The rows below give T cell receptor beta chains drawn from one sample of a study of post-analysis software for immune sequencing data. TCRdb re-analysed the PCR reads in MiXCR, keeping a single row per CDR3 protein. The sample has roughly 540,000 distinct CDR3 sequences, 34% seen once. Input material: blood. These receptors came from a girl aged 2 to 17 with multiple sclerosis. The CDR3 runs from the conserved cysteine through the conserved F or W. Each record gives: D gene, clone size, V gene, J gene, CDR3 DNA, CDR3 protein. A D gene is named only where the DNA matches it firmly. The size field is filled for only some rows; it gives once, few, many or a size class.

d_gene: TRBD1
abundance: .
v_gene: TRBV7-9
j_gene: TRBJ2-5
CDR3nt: TGTGCCAGCATTGACAGGGGGACTCGTCAGTACTTC
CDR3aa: CASIDRGTRQYF

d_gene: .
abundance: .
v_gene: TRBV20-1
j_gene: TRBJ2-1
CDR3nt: TGCAGTGCTATACTACTCTTCAGCTCCTACAATGAGCAGTTCTTC
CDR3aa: CSAILLFSSYNEQFF

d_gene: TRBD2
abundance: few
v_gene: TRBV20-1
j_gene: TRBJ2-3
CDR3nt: TGCAGTGCTAGAGACCGGACTAGGGACACAGATACGCAGTATTTT
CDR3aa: CSARDRTRDTDTQYF

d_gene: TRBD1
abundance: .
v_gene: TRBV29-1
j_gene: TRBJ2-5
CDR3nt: TGCGGCGTGTCGGACAGGGCGGGAGAGACCCAGTACTTC
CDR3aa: CGVSDRAGETQYF

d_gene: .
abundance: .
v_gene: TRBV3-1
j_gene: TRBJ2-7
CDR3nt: TGTGCCAGCAGCCAAGATATCGGGCAGGGAAACGAGCAGTACTTC
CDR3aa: CASSQDIGQGNEQYF

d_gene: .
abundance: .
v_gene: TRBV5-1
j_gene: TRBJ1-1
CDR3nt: TGCGCCAGCAGGGCAGGCCGGGGGATGAACACTGAAGCTTTCTTT
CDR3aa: CASRAGRGMNTEAFF

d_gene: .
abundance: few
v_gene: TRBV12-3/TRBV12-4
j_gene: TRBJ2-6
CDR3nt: TGTGCCAGCAGTCCGGATCGAGACTGGTTCTCTGGGGCCAACGTCCTGACTTTC
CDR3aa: CASSPDRDWFSGANVLTF

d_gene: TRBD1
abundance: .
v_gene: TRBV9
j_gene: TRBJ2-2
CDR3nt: TGTGCCAGCAGCGTAGATACAGGGGGCCCCACCGGGGAGCTGTTTTTT
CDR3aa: CASSVDTGGPTGELFF

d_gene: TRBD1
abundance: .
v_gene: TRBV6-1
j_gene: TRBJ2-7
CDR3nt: TGTGCCAGCAGAGCCGGGACAGGGTTGACGGGCGAGCAGTACTTC
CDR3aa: CASRAGTGLTGEQYF

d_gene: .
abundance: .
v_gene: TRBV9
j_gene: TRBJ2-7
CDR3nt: TGTGTCAGCAGCGTAGCCCCAGGGGAGAACTACGAGCAGTACTTC
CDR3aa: CVSSVAPGENYEQYF

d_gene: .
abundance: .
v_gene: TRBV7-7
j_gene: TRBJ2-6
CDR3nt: TGTGCCAGCAGCTTAGGGGGTGTCTCTGGGGCCAACGTCCTGACTTTC
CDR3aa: CASSLGGVSGANVLTF

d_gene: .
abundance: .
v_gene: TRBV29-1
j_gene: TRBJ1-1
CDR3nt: TGCAGCGTTGATGGACCTGAAGCTTTCTTT
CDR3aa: CSVDGPEAFF

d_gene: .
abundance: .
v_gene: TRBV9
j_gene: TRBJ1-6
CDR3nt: TGTGCCAACAGCTCCCTCGGGGATTCACCCCTCCACTTT
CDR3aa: CANSSLGDSPLHF

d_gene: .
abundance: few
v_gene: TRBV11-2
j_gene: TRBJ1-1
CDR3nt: TGTGCCAGCAGCCCACGGCCACCACATCCCACTGAAGCTTTCTTT
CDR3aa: CASSPRPPHPTEAFF

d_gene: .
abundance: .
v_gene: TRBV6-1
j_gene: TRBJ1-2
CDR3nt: TGTGCCAGCAGTGAAATCGTAGGGATCAGTGATGGCCACACCTTC
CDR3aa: CASSEIVGISDGHTF

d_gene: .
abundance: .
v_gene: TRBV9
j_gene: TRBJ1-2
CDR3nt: TGTGCCAGCAGCGTAGTGGCAGGGACCAACTATGGCTACACCTTC
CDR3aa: CASSVVAGTNYGYTF

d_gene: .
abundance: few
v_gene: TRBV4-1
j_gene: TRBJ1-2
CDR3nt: TGCGCCAGCAGCCAAGAGGGACACTCTAACTATGGCTACACCTTC
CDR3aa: CASSQEGHSNYGYTF

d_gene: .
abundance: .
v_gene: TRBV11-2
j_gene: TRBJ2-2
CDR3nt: TGTGCCAGCAGCGCCGACATCACCGGGGAGCTGTTTTTT
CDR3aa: CASSADITGELFF

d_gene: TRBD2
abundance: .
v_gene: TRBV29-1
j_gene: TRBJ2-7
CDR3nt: TGCAGCGTAGAACTAGCGGGGGGTCCTTCCTACGAGCAGTACTTC
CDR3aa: CSVELAGGPSYEQYF

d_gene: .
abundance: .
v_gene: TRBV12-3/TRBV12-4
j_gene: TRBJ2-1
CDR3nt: TGTGCCAGCAGTACAGGGAACAATGAGCAGTTCTTC
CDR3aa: CASSTGNNEQFF

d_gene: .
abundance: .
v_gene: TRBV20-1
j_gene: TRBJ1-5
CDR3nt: TGCAGTGCTAGTCCCAATAGCAATCAGCCCCAGCATTTT
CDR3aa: CSASPNSNQPQHF

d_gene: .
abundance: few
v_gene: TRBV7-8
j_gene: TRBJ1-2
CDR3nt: TGTGCCAGCACCATAACAAGACAGGAAAACTATGGCTACACCTTC
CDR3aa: CASTITRQENYGYTF

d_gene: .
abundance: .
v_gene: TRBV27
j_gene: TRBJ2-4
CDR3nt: TGTGCCAGCAGTTTAGTTGCCGACCCTGGGGACATTCAGTACTTC
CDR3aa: CASSLVADPGDIQYF

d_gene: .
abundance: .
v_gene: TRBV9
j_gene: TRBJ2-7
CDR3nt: TGTGCCAGCAGCGTAGGGACTGACAACTCCGAGCAGTACTTC
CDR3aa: CASSVGTDNSEQYF

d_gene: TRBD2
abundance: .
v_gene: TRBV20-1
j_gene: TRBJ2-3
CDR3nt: TGCAGTGCTCAACTAAGACTAGCGGGGGGGCCGGATACGCAGTATTTT
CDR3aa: CSAQLRLAGGPDTQYF

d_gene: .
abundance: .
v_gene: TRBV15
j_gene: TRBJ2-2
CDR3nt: TGTGCCACCAGCAGAGATGGGACCCTGTTTTTT
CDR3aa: CATSRDGTLFF

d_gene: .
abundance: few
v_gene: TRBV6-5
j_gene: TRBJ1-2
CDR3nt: TGTGCCAGCAGTTACTCATACCCGGGGGGTGTCTATGGCTACACCTTC
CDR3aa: CASSYSYPGGVYGYTF

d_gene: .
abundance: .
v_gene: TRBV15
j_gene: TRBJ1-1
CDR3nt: TGTGCCACCAGCAGGGGTCTCGGGTGGGCGATGAACACTGAAGCTTTCTTT
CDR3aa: CATSRGLGWAMNTEAFF

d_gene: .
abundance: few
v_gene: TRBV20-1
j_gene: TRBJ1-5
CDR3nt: TGCAGTGCTAGAGATGATCAGCCCCAGCATTTT
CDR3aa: CSARDDQPQHF

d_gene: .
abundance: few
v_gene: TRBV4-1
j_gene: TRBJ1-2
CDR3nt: TGCGCCAGCAGCCAAGTCGTCGGTCGTCGCTATGGCTACACCTTC
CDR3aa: CASSQVVGRRYGYTF

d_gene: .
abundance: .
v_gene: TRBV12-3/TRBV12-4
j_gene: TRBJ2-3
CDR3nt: TGTGCCAGCAGTTTCACTAGGGGAGGCACAGATACGCAGTATTTT
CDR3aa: CASSFTRGGTDTQYF

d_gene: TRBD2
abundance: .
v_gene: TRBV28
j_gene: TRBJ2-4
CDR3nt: TGTGCCAGCAGTTTACTAGCGGGGGCCAAAAACATTCAGTACTTC
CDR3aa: CASSLLAGAKNIQYF

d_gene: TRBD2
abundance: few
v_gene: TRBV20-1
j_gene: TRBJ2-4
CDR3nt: TGCAGTGCTCCTCGGACTAGCGGGGGTCCTGGGGAGCAGTACTTC
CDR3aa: CSAPRTSGGPGEQYF

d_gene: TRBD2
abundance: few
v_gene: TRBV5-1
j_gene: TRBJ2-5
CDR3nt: TGCGCCAGCAGCATAGGGACTAATCAAGAGACCCAGTACTTC
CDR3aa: CASSIGTNQETQYF

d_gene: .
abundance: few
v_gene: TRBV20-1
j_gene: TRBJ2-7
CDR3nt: TGCAGTGCTAGAGATCCGAAAGCCGTTTACTACGAGCAGTACTTC
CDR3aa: CSARDPKAVYYEQYF